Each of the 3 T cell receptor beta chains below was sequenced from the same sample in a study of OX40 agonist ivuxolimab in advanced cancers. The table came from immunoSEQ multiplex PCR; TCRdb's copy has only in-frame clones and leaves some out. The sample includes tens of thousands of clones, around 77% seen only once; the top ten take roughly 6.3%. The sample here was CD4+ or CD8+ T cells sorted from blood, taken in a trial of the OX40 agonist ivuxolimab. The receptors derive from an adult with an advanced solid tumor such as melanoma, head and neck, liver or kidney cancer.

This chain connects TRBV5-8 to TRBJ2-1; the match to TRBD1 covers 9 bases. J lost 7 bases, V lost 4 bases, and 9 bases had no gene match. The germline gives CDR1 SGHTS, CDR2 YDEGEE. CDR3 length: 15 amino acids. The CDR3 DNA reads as TGTGCCAGCAGCCGAGGGACAGGGTATTGGAATGAGCAGTTCTTC. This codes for CASSRGTGYWNEQFF.

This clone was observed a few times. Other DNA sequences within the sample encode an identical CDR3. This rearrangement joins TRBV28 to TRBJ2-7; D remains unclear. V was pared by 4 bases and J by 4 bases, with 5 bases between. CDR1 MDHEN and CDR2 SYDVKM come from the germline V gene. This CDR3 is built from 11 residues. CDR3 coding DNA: TGTGCCAGCAGTTCAGAGTACGAGCAGTACTTC. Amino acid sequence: CASSSEYEQYF.

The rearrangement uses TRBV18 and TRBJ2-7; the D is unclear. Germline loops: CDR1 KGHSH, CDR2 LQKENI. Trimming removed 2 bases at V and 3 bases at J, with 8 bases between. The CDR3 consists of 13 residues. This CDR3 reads CASSPAADYEQYF. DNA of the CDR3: TGTGCCAGCTCACCAGCGGCGGACTACGAGCAGTACTTC. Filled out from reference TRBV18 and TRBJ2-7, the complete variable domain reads NAGVMQNPRHLVRRRGQEARLRCSPMKGHSHVYWYRQLPEEGLKFMVYLQKENIIDESGMPKERFSAEFPKEGPSILRIQQVVRGDSAAYFCASSPAADYEQYFGPGTRLTVT.